This T cell receptor (beta chain) was captured in a study of blood T cell repertoires in COVID-19. Background on the study: Donors in the United States, Italy and Spain gave samples during acute or convalescent COVID-19. Nucleic acid was either cDNA or gDNA, and it came from T cells, B-cell-depleted T cells, or PBMCs.

This table comes from immunoSEQ multiplex PCR, and its TCRdb copy is limited to in-frame clones, with some not included. The data contain roughly 150,000 clones, approximately 80% of them singletons. Per germline, CDR1 MNHEY and CDR2 SVGEGT. Losses at the gene ends were 5 bases for V and 3 bases for J; bases not matched to a gene: 5. The CDR3 contains 15 residues. Clinical history as reported by participants underpinned cohort assignment. During the 2 weeks before they entered the study, exposed participants had met someone with a PCR-confirmed or clinician-diagnosed COVID-19 case. The source of this sequence is a man between 65 and 85 years old who had been exposed to COVID-19. Sequenced sample: PBMCs or T cells enriched from blood (not recorded which). The chain has TRBV6-2 or TRBV6-3 and TRBJ2-7; the match to TRBD2 covers 12 bases. The CDR3 loop is CASSPRTSGIYEQYF. Here the CDR3 DNA reads TGTGCCAGCAGTCCACGGACTAGCGGGATCTACGAGCAGTACTTC.